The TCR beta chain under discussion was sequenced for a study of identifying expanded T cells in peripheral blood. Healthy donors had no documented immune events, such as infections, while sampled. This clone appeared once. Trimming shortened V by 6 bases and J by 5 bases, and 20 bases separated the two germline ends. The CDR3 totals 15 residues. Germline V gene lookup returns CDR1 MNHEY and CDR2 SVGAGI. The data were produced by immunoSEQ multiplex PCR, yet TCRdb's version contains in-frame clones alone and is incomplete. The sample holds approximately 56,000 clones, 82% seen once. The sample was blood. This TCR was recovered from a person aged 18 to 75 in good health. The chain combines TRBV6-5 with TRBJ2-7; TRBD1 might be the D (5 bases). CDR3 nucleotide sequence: TGTGCCAGCAGCCCACCGTCAGGGATCCCTAACGAGCAGTACTTC. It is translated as CASSPPSGIPNEQYF.